This T cell receptor (beta chain) was recorded in a study of shared clonotypes between healthy human individuals. Profiling relied on immunoSEQ multiplex PCR, and the TCRdb table lists in-frame clones only, not all of them. The sample has about 380,000 clones, roughly 96% seen once. Germline loops: CDR1 SGHRS, CDR2 YFSETQ. The CDR3 spans 14 residues. The V segment lost 4 bases and the J segment 5 bases; nucleotides outside the gene matches: 1. The receptor was isolated from a man aged 25 to 45 in good health. The chain has TRBV5-1 and TRBJ2-1; 12 nucleotides match TRBD1. Sequencing was carried out using memory CD8+ T cells sorted from blood. Subset reported: CD45RO+ cells pooled with CCR7-negative TemRA cells. CDR3: CASSGTGGHNEQFF. CDR3 DNA: TGCGCCAGCAGCGGGACAGGGGGCCACAATGAGCAGTTCTTC.